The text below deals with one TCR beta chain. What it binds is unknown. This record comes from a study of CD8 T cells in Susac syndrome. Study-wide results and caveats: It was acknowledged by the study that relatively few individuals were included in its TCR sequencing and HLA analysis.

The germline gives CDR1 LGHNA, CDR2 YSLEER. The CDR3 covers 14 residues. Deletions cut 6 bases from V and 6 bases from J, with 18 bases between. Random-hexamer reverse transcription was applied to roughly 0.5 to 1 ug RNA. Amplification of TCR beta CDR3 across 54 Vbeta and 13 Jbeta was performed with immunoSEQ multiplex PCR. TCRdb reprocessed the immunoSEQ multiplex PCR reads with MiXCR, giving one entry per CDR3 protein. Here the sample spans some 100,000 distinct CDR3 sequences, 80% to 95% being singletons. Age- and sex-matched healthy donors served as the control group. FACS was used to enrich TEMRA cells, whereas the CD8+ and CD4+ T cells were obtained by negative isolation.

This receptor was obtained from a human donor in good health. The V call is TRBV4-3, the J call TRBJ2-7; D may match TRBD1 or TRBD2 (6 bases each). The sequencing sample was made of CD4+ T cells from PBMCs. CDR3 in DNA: TGCGCCAGCAGAGAGGTGGGGGGCCCGGTCGAGCAGTACTTC. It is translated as CASREVGGPVEQYF.